This entry describes one T cell receptor beta chain. The data belong to a study of blood T cell repertoires in COVID-19. Germline V gene sequence: CDR1 LGHDT, CDR2 YNNKEL (reference sequence). Trimming took off 4 bases at V and 7 bases at J, with 19 bases between the two ends. This CDR3 has 15 residues. Profiled with immunoSEQ multiplex PCR; TCRdb holds only in-frame clones, not every one. The data show about 200,000 clones, 70% to 90% seen once. The TCR sequence derives from a woman aged 45-65 years with active or convalescent COVID-19. The chain employs TRBV3-1 (or the pseudogene TRBV3-2) and TRBJ1-2, with D tentatively TRBD1 (6 bases). Sequencing input: peripheral blood. This CDR3 reads CASSPPGPGRGGYTF. The CDR3 DNA reads as TGTGCCAGCAGCCCTCCGGGACCAGGCAGGGGTGGCTACACCTTC.